Listed below are T cell receptor beta chains from one sample, sequenced in a study of Graves' ophthalmopathy and Graves' hyperthyroidism. TCRdb reprocessed the multiplex PCR reads with MiXCR, giving one entry per CDR3 protein. The sample holds 400,000 to 450,000 distinct CDR3 sequences, about 21% seen once. The specimen sequenced was peripheral blood. Receptor source: a woman aged 18 to 35 with stable Graves' hyperthyroidism. The CDR3 runs from the conserved cysteine through the conserved F or W. A D gene is named only where the DNA matches it firmly. A row's size may be missing; if present it is once, few, many or a size class.

J,D,V,size,CDR3,DNA
TRBJ1-6,NA,TRBV6-1,few,CASSEEINSPLHF,TGTGCCAGCAGTGAAGAAATTAATTCACCCCTCCACTTT
TRBJ1-1,NA,TRBV12-3/TRBV12-4,NA,CASSFLSNQGTEAFF,TGTGCCAGCAGTTTTCTGTCAAACCAGGGGACTGAAGCTTTCTTT
TRBJ2-5,TRBD2,TRBV20-1,few,CSIAGRWETQYF,TGCAGTATAGCGGGGAGGTGGGAGACCCAGTACTTC
TRBJ2-7,TRBD2,TRBV11-2,NA,CASSSLAGREYEQYF,TGTGCCAGCAGCTCACTAGCGGGAAGGGAGTACGAGCAGTACTTC
TRBJ1-1,TRBD1,TRBV6-1,NA,CASSRNRGQDTEAFF,TGTGCCAGCAGCAGGAACAGGGGGCAGGACACTGAAGCTTTCTTT
TRBJ2-5,NA,TRBV6-1,many,CASSEGVAGETQYF,TGTGCCAGCAGCGAGGGGGTAGCTGGAGAGACCCAGTACTTC
TRBJ1-1,TRBD1,TRBV2,many,CASGDRGDLEAFF,TGTGCCAGCGGGGACAGGGGGGATCTTGAAGCTTTCTTT
TRBJ2-4,TRBD2,TRBV5-1,NA,CASSPGLAGSPGVAKNIQYF,TGCGCCAGCAGCCCTGGACTAGCGGGATCTCCAGGAGTAGCCAAAAACATTCAGTACTTC
TRBJ1-1,NA,TRBV30,NA,CAWSIATRQSRGEAFF,TGTGCCTGGAGCATCGCTACCAGACAGTCTCGGGGTGAAGCTTTCTTT
TRBJ2-2,TRBD2,TRBV9,NA,CASSVGLAGGTGELCF,TGTGCCAGCAGCGTAGGACTAGCGGGAGGCACCGGGGAGCTGTGTTTT
TRBJ2-5,NA,TRBV20-1,many,CSPLRDDKETQYF,TGCAGTCCCCTAAGGGATGACAAAGAGACCCAGTACTTC
TRBJ2-5,TRBD1,TRBV7-2,many,CASSTDRVETQYF,TGTGCCAGCAGCACCGACAGGGTGGAGACCCAGTACTTC
TRBJ2-5,NA,TRBV9,many,CASSDGRSGGETQYF,TGTGCCAGCAGCGACGGGAGATCAGGTGGAGAGACCCAGTACTTC
TRBJ2-5,TRBD2,TRBV7-3,NA,CASSPGLAGSETQYF,TGTGCCAGCAGCCCCGGACTAGCGGGAAGTGAGACCCAGTACTTC
TRBJ2-5,TRBD1,TRBV6-2/TRBV6-3,NA,CASSYAWDSMAGTQYF,TGTGCCAGCAGTTACGCGTGGGACAGCATGGCGGGGACCCAGTACTTC
TRBJ1-5,TRBD1,TRBV6-2/TRBV6-3,many,CASSGGTGYQPQHF,TGTGCCAGCAGCGGAGGGACAGGTTATCAGCCCCAGCATTTT
TRBJ2-6,NA,TRBV3-1,many,CASSPRPGDPVGANVLTF,TGTGCCAGCAGCCCGCGACCAGGGGACCCCGTGGGGGCCAACGTCCTGACTTTC
TRBJ2-7,TRBD1,TRBV27,many,CATRPGTANYEQYF,TGTGCCACCCGACCCGGGACAGCGAACTACGAGCAGTACTTC
TRBJ1-6,NA,TRBV6-1,many,CASSVDSPYSPLHF,TGTGCCAGCAGTGTTGACAGTCCCTATTCACCCCTCCACTTT
TRBJ2-7,NA,TRBV30,NA,CAWSGSGRSYEQYF,TGTGCCTGGAGTGGTAGCGGCCGCTCCTACGAGCAGTACTTC
TRBJ1-5,TRBD1,TRBV6-4,many,CASSDRGKGAIRGNQPQHF,TGTGCCAGCAGTGACCGTGGTAAGGGGGCTATACGTGGCAATCAGCCCCAGCATTTT
TRBJ2-5,NA,TRBV7-7,many,CASSLDGRQETQYF,TGTGCTAGCAGCTTAGATGGCAGACAAGAGACCCAGTACTTC
TRBJ2-7,NA,TRBV2,many,CASTETSTPGYEQYF,TGTGCCAGCACCGAAACAAGCACCCCAGGCTACGAGCAGTACTTC
TRBJ2-7,NA,TRBV6-1,many,CASLYEQYF,TGTGCCAGCCTCTACGAGCAGTACTTC
TRBJ1-2,NA,TRBV18,many,CASSPPGDRYGYTF,TGTGCCAGCTCACCACCGGGGGACCGCTATGGCTACACCTTC
TRBJ2-2,NA,TRBV6-5,once,CASSYPLGANTGELFF,TGTGCCAGCAGTTACCCATTGGGGGCGAACACCGGGGAGCTGTTTTTT
TRBJ2-5,NA,TRBV28,many,CASSLRAYQETQYF,TGTGCCAGCAGTTTACGGGCGTACCAAGAGACCCAGTACTTC
TRBJ1-2,TRBD1,TRBV12-3/TRBV12-4,NA,CASVSGQNYGYTF,TGTGCCAGTGTCTCGGGACAGAACTATGGCTACACCTTC
TRBJ2-5,TRBD1,TRBV6-1,NA,CASSKTGGFIQETQYF,TGTGCCAGCAGTAAAACAGGGGGCTTTATCCAAGAGACCCAGTACTTC
TRBJ2-7,NA,TRBV7-2,NA,CASSEGRITYEQYF,TGTGCCAGCAGCGAGGGACGGATTACCTACGAGCAGTACTTC
TRBJ2-2,NA,TRBV19,few,CASSRGTLLEGELFF,TGTGCCAGCAGCCGGGGGACTCTCTTGGAAGGGGAGCTGTTTTTT
TRBJ2-7,TRBD2,TRBV20-1,many,CSAIGSSGRGYEQYF,TGCAGTGCTATCGGGTCTAGCGGGAGAGGGTACGAGCAGTACTTC
TRBJ2-5,TRBD2,TRBV10-1,many,CASSEGRVAGGVETQYF,TGCGCCAGCAGTGAGGGCCGGGTAGCGGGAGGCGTAGAGACCCAGTACTTC
TRBJ2-5,NA,TRBV7-9,many,CASSPPPRLEETQYF,TGTGCCAGCAGCCCTCCCCCGCGTTTGGAGGAGACCCAGTACTTC
TRBJ2-7,TRBD1,TRBV15,NA,CATSRDGMDRASYF,TGTGCCACCAGCAGAGATGGAATGGACAGGGCTTCTTACTTC
TRBJ2-7,TRBD2,TRBV6-1,many,CASSGGLAGVVNEQYF,TGTGCCAGCAGTGGAGGACTAGCGGGAGTGGTGAACGAGCAGTACTTC
TRBJ1-5,TRBD1,TRBV28,NA,CASSTTGETGEDQPQHF,TGTGCCAGCAGTACAACTGGGGAGACAGGGGAAGATCAGCCCCAGCATTTT
TRBJ1-2,TRBD1,TRBV7-2,many,CASSPGTGPGYTF,TGTGCCAGCAGCCCAGGGACAGGGCCCGGCTACACCTTC
TRBJ2-2,NA,TRBV7-2,many,CASSLAYRRALFF,TGTGCCAGCAGCTTAGCGTACCGGCGGGCGCTGTTTTTT
TRBJ1-2,TRBD1,TRBV3-1,few,CASSQSGGQNYGYTF,TGTGCCAGCAGCCAAAGTGGGGGACAGAATTATGGCTACACCTTC
TRBJ1-1,NA,TRBV27,many,CASSLYSINTEAFF,TGTGCCAGCAGTTTATACAGCATTAACACTGAAGCTTTCTTT
TRBJ2-2,TRBD1,TRBV2,many,CATRVGQVNTGELFF,TGTGCCACCCGCGTGGGACAGGTGAACACCGGGGAGCTGTTTTTT
TRBJ2-6,NA,TRBV6-2/TRBV6-3,many,CASKERQISGANVLTF,TGTGCCAGCAAGGAGCGGCAAATATCTGGGGCCAACGTCCTGACTTTC
TRBJ1-5,NA,TRBV20-1,many,CSARDRLQLASNQPQHF,TGCAGTGCTAGAGATCGGTTACAGTTAGCAAGCAATCAGCCCCAGCATTTT
TRBJ2-7,NA,TRBV7-9,many,CASSLGRTRAYEQYF,TGTGCCAGCAGCTTAGGTAGGACAAGGGCCTACGAGCAGTACTTC
TRBJ2-5,NA,TRBV5-1,NA,CASSLQTANWVLTQYF,TGCGCCAGCAGCTTGCAGACAGCCAATTGGGTTCTGACCCAGTACTTC
TRBJ2-7,NA,TRBV11-2,many,CASSPFHYYEQYF,TGTGCCAGCAGCCCCTTCCATTACTACGAGCAGTACTTC
TRBJ2-7,TRBD1,TRBV9,many,CASSGGQGSYEQYF,TGTGCCAGCAGCGGGGGACAGGGATCCTACGAGCAGTACTTC
TRBJ1-6,TRBD1,TRBV6-1,NA,CASLRDRASPLHF,TGTGCCAGCCTCCGGGACAGGGCATCACCCCTCCACTTT
TRBJ1-2,NA,TRBV20-1,many,CSAETRRTENYGYTF,TGCAGTGCCGAGACTCGCCGGACGGAAAACTATGGCTACACCTTC
TRBJ2-5,NA,TRBV19,many,CASSIGQAQETQYF,TGTGCCAGTAGTATCGGGCAGGCCCAAGAGACCCAGTACTTC
TRBJ1-1,TRBD1,TRBV12-3/TRBV12-4,few,CASRLQGQYEAFF,TGTGCCAGCAGGCTACAGGGGCAATATGAAGCTTTCTTT
TRBJ2-7,NA,TRBV4-2,NA,CASSQEGQSSYEQYF,TGTGCCAGCAGCCAAGAAGGACAGAGCTCCTACGAGCAGTACTTC